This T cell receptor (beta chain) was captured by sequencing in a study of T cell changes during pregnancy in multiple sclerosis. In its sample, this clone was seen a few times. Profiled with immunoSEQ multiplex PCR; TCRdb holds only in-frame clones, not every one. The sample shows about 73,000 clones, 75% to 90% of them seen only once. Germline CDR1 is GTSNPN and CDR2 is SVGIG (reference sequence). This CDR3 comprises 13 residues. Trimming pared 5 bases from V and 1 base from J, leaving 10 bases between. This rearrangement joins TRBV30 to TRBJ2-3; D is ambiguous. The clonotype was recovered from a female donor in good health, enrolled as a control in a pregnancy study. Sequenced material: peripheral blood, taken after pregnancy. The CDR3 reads CAWDRVGTDTQYF. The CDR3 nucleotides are TGTGCCTGGGATCGGGTTGGCACAGATACGCAGTATTTT.